Sequencing of this T cell receptor (beta chain) was carried out in a study of early T cells in non-severe SARS-CoV-2 infection. Study details: The chains were unpaired, and the sequenced material was bulk RNA from unsorted whole blood. Study-wide findings and caveats: Comparison of clonotypes with VDJdb favored anti-spike CD8 responses while missing private and CD4 specificities.

Unique molecular identifiers were attached to individual cDNA molecules. TCRdb fed the 5' RACE reads into MiXCR, producing one record per CDR3 protein. This sample has 66,000 or so distinct CDR3 sequences, with 10% to 12% found just once. The sample holds many counts of this clonotype. Antigen specificity is unknown. Trimming removed 0 bases at V and 5 bases at J, with 12 bases between. Germline V lookup: CDR1 SGHRS, CDR2 YFSETQ. The CDR3 contains 15 residues. The gene calls are TRBV5-1 and TRBJ2-1; perhaps TRBD2 as D (6 bases). Sequenced input: whole blood. This TCR came from an adult who was a healthcare worker with PCR-confirmed SARS-CoV-2 infection or an uninfected control (not recorded which). CDR3 sequence: CASSLVGGGNNEQFF. The CDR3 nucleotides read TGCGCCAGCAGCTTGGTCGGGGGTGGTAACAATGAGCAGTTCTTC.